This TCR beta chain came from a study of CD8 T cells in Susac syndrome. The CDR3 extends over 15 amino acids. The germline V gene encodes CDR1 SEHNR and CDR2 FQNEAQ (reference sequence). The junction had 9 bases not matched to a gene; V was cut back by 4 bases and J by 3 bases. When the RNA was reverse transcribed, random hexamers were used with an input of roughly 0.45 to 1 ug. TCRdb recomputed calls from the immunoSEQ multiplex PCR reads with MiXCR, one row per CDR3 protein. The data show 200,000 to 250,000 distinct CDR3 sequences, 94% seen once. The CD8+ and CD4+ T cells were isolated magnetically using a negative isolation approach, whereas the TEMRA cells were enriched by FACS.

The sample comprised CD4+ T cells from PBMCs. The genes are TRBV7-9 and TRBJ2-7, with 7 positions matching TRBD1. This clonotype originated in a human donor with Susac syndrome. The DNA for the CDR3 is TGTGCCAGCAGCTCCTACCGGGACAGCGTCTACGAGCAGTACTTC. This translates into CASSSYRDSVYEQYF.